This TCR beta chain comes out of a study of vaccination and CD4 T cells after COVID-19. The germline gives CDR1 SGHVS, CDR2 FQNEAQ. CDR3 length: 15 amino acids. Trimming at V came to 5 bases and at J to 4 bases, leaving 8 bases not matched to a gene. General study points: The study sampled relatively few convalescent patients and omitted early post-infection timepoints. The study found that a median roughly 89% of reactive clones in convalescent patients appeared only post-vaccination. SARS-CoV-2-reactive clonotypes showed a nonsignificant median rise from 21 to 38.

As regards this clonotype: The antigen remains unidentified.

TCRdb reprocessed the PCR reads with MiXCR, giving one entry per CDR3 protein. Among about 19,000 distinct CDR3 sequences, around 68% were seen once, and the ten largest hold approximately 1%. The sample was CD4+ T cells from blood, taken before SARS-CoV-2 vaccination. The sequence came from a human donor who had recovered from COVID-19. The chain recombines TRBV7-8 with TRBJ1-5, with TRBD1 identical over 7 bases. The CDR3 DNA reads TGTGCCAGCAGCCTCGGACAGGCTCTAAATCAGCCCCAGCATTTT. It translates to CASSLGQALNQPQHF.